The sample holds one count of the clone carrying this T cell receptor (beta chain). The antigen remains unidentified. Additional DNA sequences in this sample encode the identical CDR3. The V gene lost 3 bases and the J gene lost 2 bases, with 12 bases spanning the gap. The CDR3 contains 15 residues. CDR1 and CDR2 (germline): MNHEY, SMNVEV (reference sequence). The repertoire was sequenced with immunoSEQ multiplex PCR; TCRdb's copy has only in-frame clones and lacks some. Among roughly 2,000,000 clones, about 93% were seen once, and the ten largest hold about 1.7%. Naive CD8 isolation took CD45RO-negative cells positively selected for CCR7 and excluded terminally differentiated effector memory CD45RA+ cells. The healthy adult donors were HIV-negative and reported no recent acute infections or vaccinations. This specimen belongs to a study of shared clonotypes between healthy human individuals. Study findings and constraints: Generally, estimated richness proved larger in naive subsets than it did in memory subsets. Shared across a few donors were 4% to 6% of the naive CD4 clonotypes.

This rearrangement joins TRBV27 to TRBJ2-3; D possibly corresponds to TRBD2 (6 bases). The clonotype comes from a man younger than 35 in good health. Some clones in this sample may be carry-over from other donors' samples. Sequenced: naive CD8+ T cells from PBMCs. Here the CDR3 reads CASSLEGGSTDTQYF. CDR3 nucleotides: TGTGCCAGCAGTTTGGAGGGAGGATCCACAGATACGCAGTATTTT.